These T cell receptor beta chains were read from a single sample in a study of cytomegalovirus exposure and HLA in healthy donors. The table came from immunoSEQ multiplex PCR; TCRdb's copy has only in-frame clones and leaves some out. The sample has some 130,000 clones, around 85% seen once. Input material: PBMCs. The origin of the receptors is a woman under 40 in good health and CMV-seropositive. CDR3s include the opening cysteine and the closing phenylalanine or tryptophan. D genes are given only for firm matches. The size of a clone is reported for some rows only, either as once, few or many, or as a class for expanded clones.

clone size: NA; D gene: NA; J gene: TRBJ1-6; V gene: TRBV6-1; CDR3 DNA: TGTGCCAGCAGTGAGACAGGTGGACCCCTCCACTTT; CDR3 protein: CASSETGGPLHF
clone size: NA; D gene: TRBD1; J gene: TRBJ1-6; V gene: TRBV7-3; CDR3 DNA: TGTGCCAGCAGCTTAGTCGGACAGGGGTCTTCACCCCTCCACTTT; CDR3 protein: CASSLVGQGSSPLHF
clone size: NA; D gene: TRBD2; J gene: TRBJ2-1; V gene: TRBV4-1; CDR3 DNA: TGCGCCAGCAGCCAAGGGGACCACACTAGCGGGGTCAGCTATGAGCAGTTCTTC; CDR3 protein: CASSQGDHTSGVSYEQFF
clone size: NA; D gene: TRBD2; J gene: TRBJ2-3; V gene: TRBV27; CDR3 DNA: TGTGCCAGCAGTTCGATAGGGACTAGCGCAGATACGCAGTATTTT; CDR3 protein: CASSSIGTSADTQYF
clone size: NA; D gene: NA; J gene: TRBJ1-2; V gene: TRBV2; CDR3 DNA: TGTGCCAGCAGCCGTACCCCGAGGGGCTACACCTTC; CDR3 protein: CASSRTPRGYTF
clone size: NA; D gene: NA; J gene: TRBJ1-1; V gene: TRBV14; CDR3 DNA: TGTGCCAGCAGCCCTCTAGGGAACACTGAAGCTTTCTTT; CDR3 protein: CASSPLGNTEAFF
clone size: NA; D gene: TRBD1; J gene: TRBJ1-2; V gene: TRBV29-1; CDR3 DNA: TGCAGCGTTGAGGCCGGGACAGGGAAGGGCTACACCTTC; CDR3 protein: CSVEAGTGKGYTF
clone size: NA; D gene: NA; J gene: TRBJ2-7; V gene: TRBV19; CDR3 DNA: TGTGCCAGTAGTATAGGAGGGCGCGAGCAGTACTTC; CDR3 protein: CASSIGGREQYF
clone size: NA; D gene: NA; J gene: TRBJ1-6; V gene: TRBV2; CDR3 DNA: TGTGCCAGCACGGAAAGGGCGGGACGCTCCTATAATTCACCCCTCCACTTT; CDR3 protein: CASTERAGRSYNSPLHF
clone size: once; D gene: TRBD2; J gene: TRBJ2-1; V gene: TRBV28; CDR3 DNA: TGTGCCAGCAGTTTAGGGGGGACTAGCAACTATGAGCAGTTCTTC; CDR3 protein: CASSLGGTSNYEQFF
clone size: NA; D gene: NA; J gene: TRBJ2-3; V gene: TRBV19; CDR3 DNA: TGTGCCAGTAGTATAGGGGCCCGGGGAGATACGCAGTATTTT; CDR3 protein: CASSIGARGDTQYF
clone size: NA; D gene: NA; J gene: TRBJ1-1; V gene: TRBV10-3; CDR3 DNA: TGTGCCATCAGTCCAGGGCAGACTGAAGCTTTCTTT; CDR3 protein: CAISPGQTEAFF
clone size: NA; D gene: NA; J gene: TRBJ2-1; V gene: TRBV13; CDR3 DNA: TGTGCCAGCAGCGCCTGGAGCGGCCTTGGAGGGGATGAGCAGTTCTTC; CDR3 protein: CASSAWSGLGGDEQFF
clone size: NA; D gene: NA; J gene: TRBJ1-1; V gene: TRBV18; CDR3 DNA: TGTGCCAGCTCACCTACAGGGTTTGGGGCGAACACTGAAGCTTTCTTT; CDR3 protein: CASSPTGFGANTEAFF
clone size: NA; D gene: NA; J gene: TRBJ2-7; V gene: TRBV5-4; CDR3 DNA: TGTGCCAGCAGACTGACAGGTAGCTCCTACGAGCAGTACTTC; CDR3 protein: CASRLTGSSYEQYF
clone size: few; D gene: NA; J gene: TRBJ2-7; V gene: TRBV5-1; CDR3 DNA: TGCGCCAGCAGTTTCAATGACAGATCGTACGAGCAGTACTTC; CDR3 protein: CASSFNDRSYEQYF
clone size: NA; D gene: NA; J gene: TRBJ1-5; V gene: TRBV14; CDR3 DNA: TGTGCCAGCAGCTATTCAGGGAACAATCAGCCCCAGCATTTT; CDR3 protein: CASSYSGNNQPQHF
clone size: NA; D gene: NA; J gene: TRBJ1-1; V gene: TRBV10-3; CDR3 DNA: TGTGCCATCAGGGACACCTTCACTGAAGCTTTCTTT; CDR3 protein: CAIRDTFTEAFF
clone size: NA; D gene: NA; J gene: TRBJ1-1; V gene: TRBV5-1; CDR3 DNA: TGCGCCAGCAGCCCGCTTTCGGCAGGGAACACTGAAGCTTTCTTT; CDR3 protein: CASSPLSAGNTEAFF
clone size: NA; D gene: TRBD2; J gene: TRBJ2-5; V gene: TRBV30; CDR3 DNA: TGTGCCTTAGGACTAGCGGGGGTCCAAGAGACCCAGTACTTC; CDR3 protein: CALGLAGVQETQYF
clone size: NA; D gene: NA; J gene: TRBJ2-5; V gene: TRBV2; CDR3 DNA: TGTGCCAGCAGAGAAGACAGGACTAGTGAGACCCAGTACTTC; CDR3 protein: CASREDRTSETQYF
clone size: NA; D gene: NA; J gene: TRBJ2-3; V gene: TRBV5-1; CDR3 DNA: TGCGCCAGCAGCTCCTACAGGGCCGCAGATACGCAGTATTTT; CDR3 protein: CASSSYRAADTQYF
clone size: NA; D gene: NA; J gene: TRBJ1-6; V gene: TRBV4-1; CDR3 DNA: TGCGCCAGCAGCCCCCGACAGTTAGGAGAGAATTCACCCCTCCACTTT; CDR3 protein: CASSPRQLGENSPLHF
clone size: NA; D gene: TRBD1; J gene: TRBJ1-4; V gene: TRBV14; CDR3 DNA: TGTGCCAGCAGCCAAGATACCAGGGGGAGGAATGAAAAACTGTTTTTT; CDR3 protein: CASSQDTRGRNEKLFF
clone size: few; D gene: TRBD1; J gene: TRBJ2-7; V gene: TRBV6-6; CDR3 DNA: TGTGCCAGCAATCCTACCGGGACAGGGGAACACGAGCAGTACTTC; CDR3 protein: CASNPTGTGEHEQYF
clone size: NA; D gene: TRBD2; J gene: TRBJ2-3; V gene: TRBV4-1; CDR3 DNA: TGCGCCAGCAGCCAGCGACTAGCGGGGGGCTCCCTCACAGATACGCAGTATTTT; CDR3 protein: CASSQRLAGGSLTDTQYF
clone size: NA; D gene: NA; J gene: TRBJ1-2; V gene: TRBV25-1; CDR3 DNA: TGTGCCAGCAGTGCCCTCGGAGAAATCCATGGCTACACCTTC; CDR3 protein: CASSALGEIHGYTF
clone size: NA; D gene: NA; J gene: TRBJ2-1; V gene: TRBV9; CDR3 DNA: TGTGCCAGCACCCTTAGCTGGGGGGGCCCCAATGAGCAGTTCTTC; CDR3 protein: CASTLSWGGPNEQFF
clone size: NA; D gene: TRBD1; J gene: TRBJ1-4; V gene: TRBV5-1; CDR3 DNA: TGCGCCAGCAGCTCCAGACAGGGGGATGAAAAACTGTTTTTT; CDR3 protein: CASSSRQGDEKLFF
clone size: NA; D gene: TRBD2; J gene: TRBJ2-7; V gene: TRBV5-1; CDR3 DNA: TGCGCCAGCAGCACGCGTGCGGGAGGTACCTACGAGCAGTACTTC; CDR3 protein: CASSTRAGGTYEQYF
clone size: NA; D gene: NA; J gene: TRBJ2-3; V gene: TRBV9; CDR3 DNA: TGTGCCAGCAGCGGGGCTAGCAATACGCAGTATTTT; CDR3 protein: CASSGASNTQYF
clone size: once; D gene: TRBD2; J gene: TRBJ2-1; V gene: TRBV4-1; CDR3 DNA: TGCGCCAGCAGCCAACTAGCGGGCGGCCTGGCGGGCAATGAGCAGTTCTTC; CDR3 protein: CASSQLAGGLAGNEQFF
clone size: NA; D gene: TRBD2; J gene: TRBJ2-1; V gene: TRBV5-8; CDR3 DNA: TGTGCCAGCAGCTTAGCGGGAAATGAGCAGTTCTTC; CDR3 protein: CASSLAGNEQFF
clone size: NA; D gene: NA; J gene: TRBJ2-7; V gene: TRBV6-6; CDR3 DNA: TGTGCCAGCAGTTACTCGACAGCCGTCTACGAGCAGTACTTC; CDR3 protein: CASSYSTAVYEQYF
clone size: NA; D gene: NA; J gene: TRBJ1-1; V gene: TRBV6-1; CDR3 DNA: TGTGCCAGCAGTGACACAGGGTTGGGTGAAGCTTTCTTT; CDR3 protein: CASSDTGLGEAFF
clone size: NA; D gene: NA; J gene: TRBJ1-3; V gene: TRBV30; CDR3 DNA: TGTGCCTCCTCTTGGGGCTCTGGAGACACCATATATTTT; CDR3 protein: CASSWGSGDTIYF
clone size: NA; D gene: TRBD2; J gene: TRBJ2-1; V gene: TRBV11-2; CDR3 DNA: TGTGCCAGCAGCTTAGACCTGGGACTAGCGGGGTCGGGGAATGAGCAGTTCTTC; CDR3 protein: CASSLDLGLAGSGNEQFF
clone size: NA; D gene: NA; J gene: TRBJ2-2; V gene: TRBV28; CDR3 DNA: TGTGCCAGCAGCCCGGCGGGGCTGAACACCGGGGAGCTGTTTTTT; CDR3 protein: CASSPAGLNTGELFF
clone size: NA; D gene: NA; J gene: TRBJ2-5; V gene: TRBV5-1; CDR3 DNA: TGCGCCAGCAGCTCTGCGTTTAAAGAGACCCAGTACTTC; CDR3 protein: CASSSAFKETQYF
clone size: NA; D gene: TRBD1; J gene: TRBJ1-6; V gene: TRBV23-1; CDR3 DNA: TGCGCCAGCTGGACAGGGGACCCCTATAATTCACCCCTCCACTTT; CDR3 protein: CASWTGDPYNSPLHF
clone size: NA; D gene: NA; J gene: TRBJ2-7; V gene: TRBV5-1; CDR3 DNA: TGCGCCAGCAGGACTGGCGCCAGCTCCTACGAGCAGTACTTC; CDR3 protein: CASRTGASSYEQYF
clone size: NA; D gene: NA; J gene: TRBJ2-5; V gene: TRBV5-1; CDR3 DNA: TGCGCCAGCTCCACGGGGAGGGGGAAAGAGACCCAGTACTTC; CDR3 protein: CASSTGRGKETQYF
clone size: NA; D gene: TRBD1; J gene: TRBJ1-1; V gene: TRBV10-3; CDR3 DNA: TGTGCCATCAGGCCCGGACAGGGGCAACCCACTGAAGCTTTCTTT; CDR3 protein: CAIRPGQGQPTEAFF
clone size: NA; D gene: NA; J gene: TRBJ2-2; V gene: TRBV5-1; CDR3 DNA: TGCGCCAGCAGCTTGGCCCCCAGAAACACCGGGGAGCTGTTTTTT; CDR3 protein: CASSLAPRNTGELFF
clone size: NA; D gene: NA; J gene: TRBJ2-1; V gene: TRBV5-4; CDR3 DNA: TGTGCCAGCAGCTTGGGGCTCTTCACCTCCTACAATGAGCAGTTCTTC; CDR3 protein: CASSLGLFTSYNEQFF
clone size: NA; D gene: NA; J gene: TRBJ2-3; V gene: TRBV11-2; CDR3 DNA: TGTGCCAGCAGCTTAGGTGGGAGTGGAGGCGATACGCAGTATTTT; CDR3 protein: CASSLGGSGGDTQYF
clone size: once; D gene: NA; J gene: TRBJ1-6; V gene: TRBV5-1; CDR3 DNA: TGCGCCAGCAGCTCGTCGACAGTCGGGAATTCACCCCTCCACTTT; CDR3 protein: CASSSSTVGNSPLHF
clone size: NA; D gene: NA; J gene: TRBJ1-5; V gene: TRBV28; CDR3 DNA: TGTGCCAGCGGCTACTTTTACGATCAGCACAGTGGTTTT; CDR3 protein: CASGYFYDQHSGF
clone size: NA; D gene: TRBD2; J gene: TRBJ2-3; V gene: TRBV7-3; CDR3 DNA: TGTGCCAGCAGCTTAGGACTAGCGGGGGGCAGCACAGATACGCAGTATTTT; CDR3 protein: CASSLGLAGGSTDTQYF
clone size: NA; D gene: NA; J gene: TRBJ2-7; V gene: TRBV15; CDR3 DNA: TGTGCCACCAGCAGAGATCTTGGTTTGCCTACGTACTTC; CDR3 protein: CATSRDLGLPTYF
clone size: NA; D gene: NA; J gene: TRBJ1-2; V gene: TRBV19; CDR3 DNA: TGTGCCAGTAGTGATTCCACAAGGTCGCAGGGAAACTATGGCTACACCTTC; CDR3 protein: CASSDSTRSQGNYGYTF